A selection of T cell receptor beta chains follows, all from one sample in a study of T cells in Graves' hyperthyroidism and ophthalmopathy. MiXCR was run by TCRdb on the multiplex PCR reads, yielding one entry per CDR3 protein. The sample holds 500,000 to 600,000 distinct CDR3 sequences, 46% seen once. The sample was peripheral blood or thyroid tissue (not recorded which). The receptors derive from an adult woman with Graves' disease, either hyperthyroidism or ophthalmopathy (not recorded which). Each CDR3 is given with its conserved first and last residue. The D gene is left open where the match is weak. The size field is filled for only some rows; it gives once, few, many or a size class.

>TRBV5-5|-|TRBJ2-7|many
TGTGCCAGCAGCCAGGGAGAGCAGTTTAAGCAGTACTTC
CASSQGEQFKQYF
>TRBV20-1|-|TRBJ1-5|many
TGCAGTGCTAACAGGGCCCCACTAGACGGGCCCCAGCATTTT
CSANRAPLDGPQHF
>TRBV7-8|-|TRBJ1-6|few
TGTGCCAGCAGCTTCAAAACCCTTAATTCACCCCTCCACTTT
CASSFKTLNSPLHF
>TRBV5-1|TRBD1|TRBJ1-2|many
TGCGCCAGCAGTCGGGACAGGCCAGAACTCAACTATGGCTACACCTTC
CASSRDRPELNYGYTF
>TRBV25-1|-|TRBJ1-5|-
-
CACSARTMGPHEPQHF
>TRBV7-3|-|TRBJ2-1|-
TGTGCCAGCAGCTTACAGGGCACCGGGGAGCAGTTCTTC
CASSLQGTGEQFF
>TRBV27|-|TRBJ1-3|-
TGTGCCAGCAGTTTATCCCAGGGGTCTGGTGGAAACACCATATATTTT
CASSLSQGSGGNTIYF
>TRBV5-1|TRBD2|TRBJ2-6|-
TGCGCCAGCAGCCTCAAACTAGCGGCGGCCTACGTCCTGACTTTC
CASSLKLAAAYVLTF
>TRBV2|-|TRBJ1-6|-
TGTGCCAGCACCCCGGATGTCATTGGGGAGACCCTCCACTTT
CASTPDVIGETLHF
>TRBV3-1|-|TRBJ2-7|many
TGTGCCAGCAGCCAAGACAGACAGCAGTACTTC
CASSQDRQQYF
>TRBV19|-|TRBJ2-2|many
TGTGCCAGTAGCACATCGGGGGTACGGGAGCTGTTTTTT
CASSTSGVRELFF
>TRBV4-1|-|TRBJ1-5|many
TGCGCCAGCAGCCAAGGGTTCGTGGGAATTGGCAATCAGCCCCAGCATTTT
CASSQGFVGIGNQPQHF
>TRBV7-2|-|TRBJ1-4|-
TGCGCCAGCAGCCGAGCCCTCAATGAAAAACTGTTTTTT
CASSRALNEKLFF
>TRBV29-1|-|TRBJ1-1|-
TGCAGCGTAAAAACCACTGAAGCTTTCTTT
CSVKTTEAFF
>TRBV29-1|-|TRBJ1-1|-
TGCAGCGTTGTACCAGGGATGGGGACTGAAGCTTTCTTT
CSVVPGMGTEAFF
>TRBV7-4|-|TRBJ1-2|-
TGTGCCAGCAGCCCCGCGGGCACCTTC
CASSPAGTF
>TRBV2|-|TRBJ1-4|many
TGTGCCAGCAGCCAAGTGGAGAATGAAAAACTGTTTTTT
CASSQVENEKLFF
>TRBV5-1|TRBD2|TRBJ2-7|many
TGCGCCAGCAGCCCCACTAGCGGGAGTCCGTACGAGCAGTACTTC
CASSPTSGSPYEQYF
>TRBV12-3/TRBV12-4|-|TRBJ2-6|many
TGTGCCAGCAGTTTAGCGCTCGCAGGGACTGGGGCCAACGTCCTGACTTTC
CASSLALAGTGANVLTF
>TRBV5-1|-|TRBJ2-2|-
TGCGCCAGCAGCGGTAAACAGGGGAGGTACACCGGGGAGCTGTTTTTT
CASSGKQGRYTGELFF
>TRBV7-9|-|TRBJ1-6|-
TGTGCCAGCAGTAGTCTCCAGTCAGGGGATTCACCCCTCCACTTT
CASSSLQSGDSPLHF
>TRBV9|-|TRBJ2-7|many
TGTGCCAGCAGCGCTACAGGGAGGGGGTACGAGCAGTACTTC
CASSATGRGYEQYF
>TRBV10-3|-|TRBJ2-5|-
TGTGCCATCAGTGAGAGGGCGGGGACCCAGTACTTC
CAISERAGTQYF
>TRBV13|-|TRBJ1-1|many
TGTGCCAGCAGCCCCCGGGGGTTTGGGGGGACTGAAGCTTTCTTT
CASSPRGFGGTEAFF
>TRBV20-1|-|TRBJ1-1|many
TGCAGTGCTAGAGGATCCAGGGTGAGTGAAGCTTTCTTT
CSARGSRVSEAFF
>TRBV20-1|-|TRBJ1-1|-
TGCAGCTGGGGCACTGAAGCTTTCTTT
CSWGTEAFF
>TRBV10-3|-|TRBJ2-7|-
TGTGCCATCGCTCCCGAGATCTCACAATACAACGAGCAGTACTTC
CAIAPEISQYNEQYF
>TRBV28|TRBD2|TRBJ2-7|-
TGTGCCAGCACCACCTCACCGTTAGCGGGAGTGACGTGGTACTTC
CASTTSPLAGVTWYF
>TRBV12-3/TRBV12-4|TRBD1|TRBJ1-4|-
TGTGCCAGCAGTTGGCCGGGACAGGGTTCCACCGATAATGAAAAACTGTTTTTT
CASSWPGQGSTDNEKLFF
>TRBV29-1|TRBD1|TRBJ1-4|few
TGCAGCGTTGAAGATCGGGACAGGGCGAAACTGTTTTTT
CSVEDRDRAKLFF
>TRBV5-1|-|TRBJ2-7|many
TGCGCCAGCAGCTTGGAAGTGGCCCCGGGCGAGCAGTACTTC
CASSLEVAPGEQYF
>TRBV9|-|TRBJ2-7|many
TGTGCCAGCAGCGAGGATGACTCCTACGAGCAGTACTTC
CASSEDDSYEQYF
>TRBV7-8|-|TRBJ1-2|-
TGTGCCAGCAGCCCATCAATCCTCTTAGTACCCGTCTATGGCTACACCTTC
CASSPSILLVPVYGYTF
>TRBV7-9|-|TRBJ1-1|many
TGTGCCAGCAGCTTAGGTTGGGTTGGGGCTTTCTTT
CASSLGWVGAFF
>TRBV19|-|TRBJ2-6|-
TGTGCCAGTAGTATGTCAGGGGCCAACGTCCTGACTTTC
CASSMSGANVLTF
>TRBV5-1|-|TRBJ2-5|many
TGCGCCAGCAGCGTTGGAGGAAACCAAGAGACCCAGTACTTC
CASSVGGNQETQYF
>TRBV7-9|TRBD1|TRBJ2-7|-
TGTGCCAGCAGCCGTGACAGGGGTCAGTACTTC
CASSRDRGQYF
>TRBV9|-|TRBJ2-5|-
TGTGCCAGCAGCGTAGGAAACAGGGTTGTGGAGACCCAGTACTTC
CASSVGNRVVETQYF
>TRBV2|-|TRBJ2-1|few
TGTGCCAGCAGTGAATTCGGCGGAAGCCCGGTCGTCAATGAGCAGTTCTTC
CASSEFGGSPVVNEQFF
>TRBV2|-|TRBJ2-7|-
TGTGCCAGCAGTGCTAGAGATGTACGAAAGGGGTGGAACGAGCAGTACTTC
CASSARDVRKGWNEQYF
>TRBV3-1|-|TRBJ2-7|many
TGTGCCAGCAGCCAAGGAGGGACCGAGCAGTACTTC
CASSQGGTEQYF
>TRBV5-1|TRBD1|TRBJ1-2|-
TGCGCCAGCAGCCAGGGACAGACTTATGATGGCTACACCTTC
CASSQGQTYDGYTF
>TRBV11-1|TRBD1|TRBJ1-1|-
TGTGCCAGCAGCTTAGAGGGGGCTAGGACTGAAGCTTTCTTT
CASSLEGARTEAFF
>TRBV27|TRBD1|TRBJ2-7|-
TGTGCCAGCAGCCTAGGACAGGGGAGCCGCTACGAGCAGTACTTC
CASSLGQGSRYEQYF
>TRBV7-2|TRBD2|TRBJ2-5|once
TGTGCCGGCAGCCAAGACCTAGCAGCGGGGGAGACCCAGTACTTC
CAGSQDLAAGETQYF
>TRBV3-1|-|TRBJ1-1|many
TGTGCCAGCAGCCAAATGGGCAGAGACGAAGCTTTCTTT
CASSQMGRDEAFF
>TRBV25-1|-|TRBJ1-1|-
TGTGCCAGCAGTGACTACTCCCGAACAGGACGGGCTGAAGCTTTCTTT
CASSDYSRTGRAEAFF
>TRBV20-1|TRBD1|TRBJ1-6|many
TGCAGTGCCCTAAGTTCACAGGGGAATTCACCCCTCCACTTT
CSALSSQGNSPLHF
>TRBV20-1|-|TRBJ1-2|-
TGCAGTGCTCAATACTCGACTGCCTTCTCTGGCTACACCTTC
CSAQYSTAFSGYTF
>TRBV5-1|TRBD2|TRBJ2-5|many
TGCGCCAGCAGCTATATCGGGACTAAAGAAGAGACCCAGTACTTC
CASSYIGTKEETQYF